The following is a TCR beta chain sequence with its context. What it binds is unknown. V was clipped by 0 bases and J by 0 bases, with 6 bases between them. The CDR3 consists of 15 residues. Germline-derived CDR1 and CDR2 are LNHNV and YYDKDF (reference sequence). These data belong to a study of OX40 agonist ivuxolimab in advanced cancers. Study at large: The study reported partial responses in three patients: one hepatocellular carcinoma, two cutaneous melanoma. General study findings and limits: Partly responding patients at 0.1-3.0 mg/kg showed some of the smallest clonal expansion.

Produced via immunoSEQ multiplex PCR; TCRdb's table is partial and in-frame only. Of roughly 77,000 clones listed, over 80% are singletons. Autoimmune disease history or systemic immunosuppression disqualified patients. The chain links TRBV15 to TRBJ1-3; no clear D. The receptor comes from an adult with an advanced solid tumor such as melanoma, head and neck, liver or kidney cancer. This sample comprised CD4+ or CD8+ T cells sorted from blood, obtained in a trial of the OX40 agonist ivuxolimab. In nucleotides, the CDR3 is TGTGCCACCAGCAGAGATCCGGGCTCTGGAAACACCATATATTTT. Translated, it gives CATSRDPGSGNTIYF.